This TCR beta chain was sequenced in a study of blood T cell repertoires in COVID-19. Turning to the study itself: Donors in the United States, Italy and Spain gave samples during acute or convalescent COVID-19. Nucleic acid was either cDNA or gDNA, and it came from T cells, B-cell-depleted T cells, or PBMCs.

In the original workflow: Reference gene primer amplification gave nucleated cell count estimates. The method was immunoSEQ multiplex PCR; TCRdb's version includes in-frame clones alone and lacks a portion of them. V and J calls and clone size come straight from that table; D and trimming were deduced from the DNA. Of tens of thousands of clones listed, around 86% were seen once; the top ten hold 3.5% to 4.5%. Germline V CDR1 and CDR2: KGHSH, LQKENI. V gave up 4 bases and J gave up 7 bases; unmatched junction bases: 8. CDR3 length: 16 residues. Sequenced: peripheral blood. The chain recombines TRBV18 with TRBJ1-6; 9 nucleotides match TRBD1. This TCR was recovered from a man aged 55-75 years with acute or convalescent COVID-19. DNA of the CDR3: TGTGCCAGCTCACGAGTCGGACAGGGGAGGAATTCACCCCTCCACTTT. Amino acids: CASSRVGQGRNSPLHF.